The 7 T cell receptor beta chains below all came from one sample that was sequenced in a study of OX40 agonist ivuxolimab in advanced cancers. The protocol was immunoSEQ multiplex PCR, while the TCRdb copy is restricted to in-frame clones and leaves out a portion. The table includes around 80,000 clones, 75% to 90% detected once. The sequencing here drew on CD4+ or CD8+ T cells sorted from blood, taken in a trial of the OX40 agonist ivuxolimab. These receptors were obtained from an adult with an advanced solid tumor such as melanoma, head and neck, liver or kidney cancer.

The chain carries TRBV21-1 and TRBJ2-7; TRBD1, the D gene given by the table, was not confirmed from the DNA. TRBV21-1 is described as a pseudogene. The CDR3 sequence is 17 residues long. CDR3 protein: CASSKEAGDRGNYEQYF. The CDR3 DNA follows: TGTGCCAGCAGCAAAGAGGCGGGGGACAGGGGAAATTACGAGCAGTACTTC.

CDR3 DNA sequence: TGCGCCAGCAGCTTCTCCGGGACATTTTCCTACGAGCAGTACTTC. It encodes CASSFSGTFSYEQYF. The chain recombines TRBV5-1 with TRBJ2-7, with D perhaps TRBD1 (6 bases). From germline, CDR1 is SGHRS and CDR2 YFSETQ. V gave up 2 bases and J gave up 1 base, with 13 bases separating them. The CDR3 is made up of 15 amino acids.

The CDR3 region has the DNA TGTGCCAGCAGCTTAGGGGTAGCGGGGAGCACAGATACGCAGTATTTT. Translation gives CASSLGVAGSTDTQYF. The chain recombines TRBV7-3 with TRBJ2-3, with 8 bases identical to TRBD2. This CDR3 spans 16 amino acids. The germline V gene has CDR1 SGHTA and CDR2 FQGTGA. After removal of 2 bases from V and 0 bases from J, the junction contained 4 bases not matched to a gene.

This sequence joins TRBV7-3 and TRBJ2-1; TRBD2 aligns across 7 bases. The trim removed 9 bases at V and 3 bases at J, leaving 5 bases unmatched. This CDR3 has 13 residues. CDR1 and CDR2 (germline): SGHTA, FQGTGA. CDR3 DNA sequence: TGTGCCAGTTCGGCGGGGGTCTACAATGAGCAGTTCTTC. This translates into CASSAGVYNEQFF.

This clone was counted a few times. The V call is TRBV2, the J call TRBJ1-2; the D gene is possibly TRBD1 (6 bases). The germline V and J ends were trimmed by 7 bases and 8 bases, with 20 bases remaining between them. CDR1 and CDR2 from the germline V gene are SNHLY and FYNNEI. The CDR3 length is 14 residues. CDR3 nucleotide sequence: TGTGCCAGCAATGACAGGACAGCGAGTCAAGGCTACACCTTC. Translating it yields CASNDRTASQGYTF.

J is TRBJ1-2 and V is TRBV28; D call uncertain. Trimming left V 5 bases short and J 8 bases short, with 15 bases between. The CDR3 spans 13 residues. The germline CDR1 and CDR2 sequences are MDHEN and SYDVKM. As DNA, the CDR3 is TGTGCCAGCAGTCTCGACGGTGGTGCAGGCTACACCTTC. Its protein product is CASSLDGGAGYTF.

Note on this clone: The CDR3 does not end in the conserved phenylalanine or tryptophan, so this is likely a read error. No DNA is shown, since the ends of the CDR3 on it are uncertain; the CDR3 is the one TCRdb lists. The chain carries TRBV20-1 and TRBJ1-3; the D call in the table, TRBD1, was not verified against the DNA. The length of the CDR3 is 10 amino acids, counting both ends. Germline V lookup: CDR1 DFQATT, CDR2 SNEGSKA (reference sequence). The CDR3: CSASSRDSAH.